The clone carrying this TCR beta chain was detected ten times or more. The antigen is unknown. TCRdb recomputed calls from the reads with MiXCR, one row per CDR3 protein. In the table there are almost 550,000 distinct CDR3 sequences, 16% of which are singletons. The entry originates in a study of T cell repertoires in cytomegalovirus infection. On the study more broadly: CMV infection together with matching HLA type was indicated by public TCR beta signatures.

Study outcomes and limitations: The ex vivo response showed dominance by HLA-C-restricted CMV-specific TCR beta clonotypes. The cumulative frequency of public TCR beta families distinguished individuals who carried CMV together with the relevant HLA.

This receptor was obtained from a human donor in good health (CMV status not recorded). Some clones in this sample may be carry-over from other donors' samples. Sequencing was performed on CD8+ T cells from PBMCs.

The CDR3 protein is CASSLALGQGAWNEQFF. CDR3 DNA: TGTGCCAGCAGCTTAGCCTTAGGACAGGGGGCTTGGAATGAGCAGTTCTTC. The rearrangement links TRBV7-8 to TRBJ2-1; 11 nucleotides match TRBD1. Germline V CDR1 and CDR2: SGHVS, FQNEAQ. J was trimmed by 7 bases and V by 0 bases; bases with no gene match: 8. CDR3 size: 17 residues.